This T cell receptor beta chain was sequenced in a study of blood T cell repertoires in COVID-19. The CDR3 runs to 14 residues. Germline CDR1 reads MNHEY; CDR2 reads SVGAGI. J gave up 2 bases and V 7 bases, and 6 bases lay outside the gene matches. The protocol was immunoSEQ multiplex PCR, while the TCRdb copy is restricted to in-frame clones and leaves out a portion. The table records 150,000 to 200,000 clones, about 90% of them present only once. The TCR was taken from a woman aged 18-29 years who had recovered from COVID-19. What was sequenced was PBMCs or T cells enriched from blood (not recorded which). This rearrangement joins TRBV6-5 to TRBJ1-2; 8 nucleotides align to TRBD1. DNA for the CDR3: TGTGCCAGCAAGATTGGACAGGGCAACTATGGCTACACCTTC. Protein: CASKIGQGNYGYTF.